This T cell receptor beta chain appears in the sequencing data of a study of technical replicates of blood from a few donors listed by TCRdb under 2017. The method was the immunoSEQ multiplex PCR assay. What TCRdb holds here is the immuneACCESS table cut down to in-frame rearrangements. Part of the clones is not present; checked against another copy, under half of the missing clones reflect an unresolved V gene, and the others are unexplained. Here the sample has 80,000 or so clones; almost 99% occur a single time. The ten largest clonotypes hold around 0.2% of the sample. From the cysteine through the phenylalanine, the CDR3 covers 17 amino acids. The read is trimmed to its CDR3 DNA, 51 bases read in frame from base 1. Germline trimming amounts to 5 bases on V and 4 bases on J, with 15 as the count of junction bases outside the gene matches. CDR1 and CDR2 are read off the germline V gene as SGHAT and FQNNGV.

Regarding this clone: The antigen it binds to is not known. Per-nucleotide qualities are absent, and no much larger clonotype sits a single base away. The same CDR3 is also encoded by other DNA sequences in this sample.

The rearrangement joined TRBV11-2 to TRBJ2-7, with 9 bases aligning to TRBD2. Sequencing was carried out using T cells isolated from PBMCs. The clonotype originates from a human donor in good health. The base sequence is TGTGCCAGCAGCGGGCGCGGGGTAGCGGGAGTTCGATACGAGCAGTACTTC. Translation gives CASSGRGVAGVRYEQYF.